This T cell receptor (beta chain) was profiled in a study of T cell responses to AZD1222 COVID-19 vaccine (dated by TCRdb to the early 2020s). In the study overall: AZD1222 recipients whose second dose came at about 4 weeks and those whose second dose came at about 12 weeks were combined into one group, since spike-specific TCR depth and breadth did not differ between the two schedules. Trial participants were enrolled into age subgroups of 18-55, 56-69 and 70-plus years, which contained around 150, 29 and 61 TCR-sequenced participants, respectively. TCR sequencing covered over 230 trial participants: some 210 given two doses of AZD1222 and some 25 given two doses of MenACWY control vaccine. Broader findings and caveats from the paper: In the small 56-69-year group, the increase in depth fell short of significance, most likely because of low power. Most participants were white British and females outnumbered males, and the authors suggested that clonal diversity may have been underestimated. Conclusions about previously exposed vaccinees are limited because only five to seven AZD1222 recipients were SARS-CoV-2 seropositive at baseline. A significant rise in spike-specific TCR breadth and depth was observed after two AZD1222 doses relative to day 0 and relative to MenACWY recipients. Reportedly, almost half of the unique spike-specific TCRs recognized epitopes lying outside the regions that are mutated in the B.1.351 and B.1.1.7 variants. CD4 TCRs associated with the vaccine covered the entire spike protein, and the dominant responses were in regions 160-218 and 743-854. No day 14 peak-response samples were available, so repertoires were characterized only after the peak T cell response.

At the junction V is shortened by 4 bases and J by 5 bases, with 16 bases in between. The cysteine opens and the phenylalanine closes a CDR3 of 16 amino acids. This entry keeps only the CDR3 DNA: 48 bases, framed from base 1. CDR1 SGDLS and CDR2 YYNGEE were looked up in the germline V gene. On this clone itself: Its target antigen remains unknown. Per-nucleotide qualities are absent, and no much larger clonotype sits a single base away.

The CDR3 regions of human TCRbeta chains were subjected to immunosequencing. The original methods were these. Repertoire TCRs were matched against a reference library of SARS-CoV-2-specific TCRs generated with the MIRA antigen-specificity platform. Breadth meant the fraction of unique TCRs that were SARS-CoV-2-associated, whereas depth meant the fraction of total T cells that were SARS-CoV-2-associated. Using the MIRA data, each spike-specific TCR was assigned both to the spike region to which the TCR was reactive and to a CD4 or CD8 class. Log10-transformed breadth and depth values were compared by one-way ANOVA with Sidak's multiple comparisons tests. This immuneACCESS table, as held by TCRdb, lists in-frame sequences with V and J called but not all clones. Of the missing ones, under half trace to an unresolved V gene in checked studies; the others have no known cause. From that table come the V and J calls and clone size; the DNA was used to work out D and trimming. For this sample the table gives roughly 180,000 clones, of which about 89% were detected only once. The top ten constitute around 1.8% of the sample.

Explained via the paper, the time point label denotes: baseline before first vaccination. The vaccinee samples were drawn from two UK trials, COV001 and COV002, one of which was a single-blind randomized controlled phase 2/3 trial testing AZD1222 (ChAdOx1 nCoV-19) in healthy adults. For TCRbeta chain sequencing, PBMC samples from trial participants were taken at day 0 and at day 28 after the second dose. The receptor comes from an adult in good health. In this chain, TRBV9 is recombined with TRBJ1-6, and TRBD1 may be the D gene, going by 6 matching bases. The specimen comprised peripheral blood, sampled on day 0 of AZD1222 vaccination. The CDR3 sequence is CASSPSTGNHNSPLHF. The nucleotides are TGTGCCAGCAGCCCTAGTACAGGGAACCATAATTCACCCCTCCACTTT.